This T cell receptor (beta chain) was identified in a study of blood T cell repertoires in COVID-19. Only in-frame clones appear in the TCRdb table, and some are missing; sequencing was by immunoSEQ multiplex PCR. The sample consists of over 120,000 clones, roughly 77% of them appearing once. Enrolled during active infection, Seattle patients were then followed longitudinally. CDR1 and CDR2 from the germline V gene are MNHEY and SVGEGT. With V trimmed by 4 bases and J by 0 bases, 12 bases remained unmatched. The CDR3 contains 19 residues. The sample was peripheral blood. This clonotype was obtained from a woman aged 70-85 years with COVID-19, enrolled during active disease. The rearrangement joins TRBV6-2 or TRBV6-3 to TRBJ2-2; 9 positions match TRBD2. The CDR3 reads CASSSAGSGGTPNTGELFF. CDR3 nucleotide sequence: TGTGCCAGCAGTTCCGCCGGTAGCGGGGGAACCCCGAACACCGGGGAGCTGTTTTTT.